This T cell receptor (beta chain) comes out of a study of OX40 agonist ivuxolimab in advanced cancers. Turning to the study itself: The study reported partial responses in three patients: one hepatocellular carcinoma, two cutaneous melanoma. General study findings and limits: Among the nonresponders, some also had low normalized T-cell clonal expansion.

Turning to this clone: Antigen unknown.

Between the trimmed V and J ends, which lost 2 bases and 0 bases, there was a span of 20 bases. The CDR3 is 18 residues long. From germline, CDR1 is SQVTM and CDR2 ANQGSEA. TCRdb's copy holds only in-frame clones and misses some; the assay was immunoSEQ multiplex PCR. The sample has fewer than 45,000 clones, around three quarters seen once. Sample: CD4+ or CD8+ T cells sorted from blood, taken in a trial of the OX40 agonist ivuxolimab. The receptor's source is an adult with an advanced solid tumor such as melanoma, head and neck, liver or kidney cancer. The chain joins TRBV29-1 to TRBJ2-1, with TRBD1 as a possible D gene (6 bases). This chain's CDR3 is CSVEKGFGNRDSYNEQFF. The DNA of the CDR3 is TGCAGCGTTGAAAAAGGTTTTGGCAACAGGGACTCCTACAATGAGCAGTTCTTC.